A selection of T cell receptor beta chains follows, all from one sample in a study of breast tumors, draining lymph nodes, adjacent tissues. TCRdb passed the multiplex PCR reads through MiXCR, listing each CDR3 protein once. Among under 350,000 distinct CDR3 sequences, 30% were seen once, and the ten largest hold roughly 1.2%. Sequencing used axillary lymph node tissue. The receptors come from a female donor with breast cancer. Some clones in this sample may be carry-over from other donors' samples. CDR3s include the opening cysteine and the closing phenylalanine or tryptophan. Each record gives: CDR3 DNA, CDR3 protein, V gene, J gene, CDR3 length, clone size, D gene. D genes are given only for firm matches. The size of a clone is reported for some rows only, either as once, few or many, or as a class for expanded clones.

CDR3nt: TGTGCCAGCAGCTTGGTATTATCTGGGGCGTCCTACGAGCAGTACTTC; CDR3aa: CASSLVLSGASYEQYF; v_gene: TRBV11-3; j_gene: TRBJ2-7; len: 16; abundance: few; d_gene: -
CDR3nt: TGTGCCAGCAGCAGGGGGCGGGACTATGGCTACACCTTC; CDR3aa: CASSRGRDYGYTF; v_gene: TRBV2; j_gene: TRBJ1-2; len: 13; abundance: many; d_gene: TRBD1
CDR3nt: TGTGCCAGCAGCTTCCGGGAGGGTGAGCAGTTCTTC; CDR3aa: CASSFREGEQFF; v_gene: TRBV7-9; j_gene: TRBJ2-1; len: 12; abundance: many; d_gene: TRBD2
CDR3nt: TGTGCCAGCAGAAAGCGGGAGGGCCCCAATGAGCAGTTCTTC; CDR3aa: CASRKREGPNEQFF; v_gene: TRBV5-4; j_gene: TRBJ2-1; len: 14; abundance: many; d_gene: TRBD2
CDR3nt: TGCGCCAGCAGCTTGATGACGACCGGGGAGCTGTTTTTT; CDR3aa: CASSLMTTGELFF; v_gene: TRBV5-1; j_gene: TRBJ2-2; len: 13; abundance: many; d_gene: -
CDR3nt: TGTGCCAGCTCACCACAACGGGCGGGAAACGAGCAGTACTTC; CDR3aa: CASSPQRAGNEQYF; v_gene: TRBV18; j_gene: TRBJ2-7; len: 14; abundance: -; d_gene: -
CDR3nt: TGCAGTGCTAGCTCAGAAATCTCCTACAATGAGCAGTTCTTC; CDR3aa: CSASSEISYNEQFF; v_gene: TRBV20-1; j_gene: TRBJ2-1; len: 14; abundance: many; d_gene: -
CDR3nt: TGCGCCAGCAGCCAAAACGGGAGGGGGGACAATGAGCAGTTCTTC; CDR3aa: CASSQNGRGDNEQFF; v_gene: TRBV4-1; j_gene: TRBJ2-1; len: 15; abundance: many; d_gene: TRBD2
CDR3nt: TGTGCCAGCAGCAACCGACAGAATCAAAACTTCAGGGCCAACGTCCTGACTTTC; CDR3aa: CASSNRQNQNFRANVLTF; v_gene: TRBV11-3; j_gene: TRBJ2-6; len: 18; abundance: many; d_gene: -
CDR3nt: TGCGCCAGCAGTGAGCAGCGGGGCGCGATCCATAATTCACCCCTCCACTTT; CDR3aa: CASSEQRGAIHNSPLHF; v_gene: TRBV10-2; j_gene: TRBJ1-6; len: 17; abundance: -; d_gene: -
CDR3nt: TGCAGTGCTAGAGGGTTGGTGGGTAGCTCCTACAATGAGCAGTTCTTC; CDR3aa: CSARGLVGSSYNEQFF; v_gene: TRBV20-1; j_gene: TRBJ2-1; len: 16; abundance: many; d_gene: -
CDR3nt: TGTGCCAGCAGTTACGTGACAGGGACCAATCAGCCCCAGCATTTT; CDR3aa: CASSYVTGTNQPQHF; v_gene: TRBV6-2/TRBV6-3; j_gene: TRBJ1-5; len: 15; abundance: many; d_gene: TRBD1
CDR3nt: TGTGCCAGCAGCTACCCTAGCAGAACTAGCACAGATACGCAGTATTTT; CDR3aa: CASSYPSRTSTDTQYF; v_gene: TRBV11-3; j_gene: TRBJ2-3; len: 16; abundance: many; d_gene: -
CDR3nt: TGTGCCAGCAGTTTAGGGACGGAAGAGACCCAGTACTTC; CDR3aa: CASSLGTEETQYF; v_gene: TRBV5-1; j_gene: TRBJ2-5; len: 13; abundance: many; d_gene: -
CDR3nt: TGTACCATCAGTGATTTGGGTTCTGGGGCCAACGTCCTGACTTTC; CDR3aa: CTISDLGSGANVLTF; v_gene: TRBV24-1; j_gene: TRBJ2-6; len: 15; abundance: -; d_gene: -
CDR3nt: TGTGCCAGCAGCTTAGGCGGGAGGAACGAGCAGTACTTC; CDR3aa: CASSLGGRNEQYF; v_gene: TRBV5-6; j_gene: TRBJ2-7; len: 13; abundance: many; d_gene: TRBD2
CDR3nt: TGTGCCAGTAGTCCTCGGGCGGTGTTCGGCGGGAGAGTTCACGAGCACTACTTC; CDR3aa: CASSPRAVFGGRVHEHYF; v_gene: TRBV19; j_gene: TRBJ2-7; len: 18; abundance: -; d_gene: TRBD2
CDR3nt: TGTGCCACCGCAGGGGGCAGACAGAAGGGGAACACTGAAGCTTTCTTT; CDR3aa: CATAGGRQKGNTEAFF; v_gene: TRBV10-3; j_gene: TRBJ1-1; len: 16; abundance: -; d_gene: TRBD1
CDR3nt: TGCGCCAGCAGCTTGGCTCGGACAGGCCCAGTTAATAATTCACCCCTCCACTTT; CDR3aa: CASSLARTGPVNNSPLHF; v_gene: TRBV5-1; j_gene: TRBJ1-6; len: 18; abundance: -; d_gene: TRBD1
CDR3nt: TGTGCCACCAGCAGAAACCTGGCGGACTCCGGGGAGCTGTTTTTT; CDR3aa: CATSRNLADSGELFF; v_gene: TRBV15; j_gene: TRBJ2-2; len: 15; abundance: many; d_gene: -
CDR3nt: TGTGCCAGCACCATAGGGGTCGGGGACGGATATGGCTACACCTTC; CDR3aa: CASTIGVGDGYGYTF; v_gene: TRBV28; j_gene: TRBJ1-2; len: 15; abundance: few; d_gene: -
CDR3nt: TGTGCCAGCGGGGGGGAGTTCGAGACCCAGTACTTC; CDR3aa: CASGGEFETQYF; v_gene: TRBV2; j_gene: TRBJ2-5; len: 12; abundance: once; d_gene: TRBD2
CDR3nt: TGTGCCAGCAGTACCGGGACAGGGTCCCATTCACCCCTCCACTTT; CDR3aa: CASSTGTGSHSPLHF; v_gene: TRBV6-5; j_gene: TRBJ1-6; len: 15; abundance: -; d_gene: TRBD1
CDR3nt: TGTGCCAGCAGTTTGGACAGGGCAAGGATTAATTCACCCCTCCACTTT; CDR3aa: CASSLDRARINSPLHF; v_gene: TRBV6-6; j_gene: TRBJ1-6; len: 16; abundance: many; d_gene: TRBD1